Following are 32 T cell receptor beta chains from one sample sequenced in a study of blood T cell repertoires in COVID-19. Profiling relied on immunoSEQ multiplex PCR, and the TCRdb table lists in-frame clones only, not all of them. The sample includes nearly 95,000 clones, roughly 79% of them seen just once. Sequencing input: peripheral blood. The receptor source for this set is a human donor in a cohort sampled during active COVID-19.

This rearrangement joins TRBV10-1 to TRBJ2-2; D is uncertain. Deletions cut 4 bases from V and 1 base from J, with 4 bases between. Germline assignment: CDR1 WNHNN and CDR2 SYGVQD (reference sequence). This CDR3 is 13 amino acids long. The CDR3 region is CASSVQNTGELFF. CDR3 DNA: TGCGCCAGCAGTGTCCAGAACACCGGGGAGCTGTTTTTT.

This sequence joins TRBV7-3 and TRBJ2-1; 7 nucleotides align to TRBD2. J gave up 5 bases and V 3 bases, and 16 bases lay outside the gene matches. Germline V gene data show CDR1 as SGHTA and CDR2 as FQGTGA. This CDR3 has 18 amino acids. CDR3 coding DNA: TGTGCCAGCAGCTTCGACGGCGGGGGTAGCGGGCGTAACAATGAGCAGTTCTTC. It yields the protein CASSFDGGGSGRNNEQFF. The full variable domain, in which reference TRBV7-3 and TRBJ2-1 provide the parts outside the CDR3, is GAGVSQTPSNKVTEKGKYVELRCDPISGHTALYWYRQSLGQGPEFLIYFQGTGAADDSGLPNDRFFAVRPEGSVSTLKIQRTERGDSAVYLCASSFDGGGSGRNNEQFFGPGTRLTVL.

This sequence joins TRBV7-9 and TRBJ2-1; 12 nucleotides match TRBD2. The junction had 5 bases not matched to a gene; V was cut back by 5 bases and J by 6 bases. CDR1 and CDR2 from the germline V gene are SEHNR and FQNEAQ (reference sequence). The CDR3 has 15 amino acids. As DNA, the CDR3 is TGTGCCAGCAGCCCGACTAGCGGGAGATTCAATGAGCAGTTCTTC. Translation gives CASSPTSGRFNEQFF.

This clone was detected only a few times. The rearrangement links TRBV5-5 to TRBJ2-5; possible D gene TRBD2, 6 bases. The CDR3 contains 14 residues. Trimming removed 4 bases at V and 4 bases at J, with 14 bases between. Germline values: CDR1 SGHKS, CDR2 YYEKEE (reference sequence). The CDR3 DNA follows: TGTGCCAGCAGCGTTGCGGGGTCAGGAGAGACCCAGTACTTC. Protein sequence: CASSVAGSGETQYF.

The chain carries TRBV28 and TRBJ2-7; 7 nucleotides align to TRBD1. The ends lost 4 bases at V and 0 bases at J; junction bases unmatched: 9. CDR3 size: 16 residues. Germline CDR1 MDHEN, CDR2 SYDVKM. In DNA form, the CDR3 reads TGTGCCAGCAGTTCCTCCGAGGGGACAGCCTCCTACGAGCAGTACTTC. Translated: CASSSSEGTASYEQYF. The full variable domain, completed using reference TRBV28 and TRBJ2-7, is DVKVTQSSRYLVKRTGEKVFLECVQDMDHENMFWYRQDPGLGLRLIYFSYDVKMKEKGDIPEGYSVSREKKERFSLILESASTNQTSMYLCASSSSEGTASYEQYFGPGTRLTVT.

This clone was counted between two and nine times. The chain joins TRBV7-9 to TRBJ2-1, with a tentative D call TRBD2 (7 bases). Germline V gene lookup returns CDR1 SEHNR and CDR2 FQNEAQ (reference sequence). Trimming left V 5 bases short and J 7 bases short, with 15 bases between. There are 14 residues in the CDR3. CDR3 sequence: CASSRRGGQNEQFF. DNA of the CDR3: TGTGCCAGCAGCCGTAGGGGGGGGCAAAATGAGCAGTTCTTC. Looking up the rest from reference TRBV7-9 and TRBJ2-1 gives the full variable domain: DTGVSQNPRHKITKRGQNVTFRCDPISEHNRLYWYRQTLGQGPEFLTYFQNEAQLEKSRLLSDRFSAERPKGSFSTLEIQRTEQGDSAMYLCASSRRGGQNEQFFGPGTRLTVL.

The table lists this clone with a count of one. The chain links TRBV5-1 to TRBJ1-1; tentative D call: TRBD1 (6 bases). The germline CDR1 and CDR2 sequences are SGHRS and YFSETQ. Trimming took off 2 bases at V and 3 bases at J, with 11 bases between the two ends. CDR3 length: 14 residues. The CDR3 sequence: CASSLGQSYTEAFF. CDR3 bases: TGCGCCAGCAGCTTAGGACAGAGCTACACTGAAGCTTTCTTT.

The V gene is TRBV5-5, the J gene TRBJ1-5, with TRBD1 as a possible D gene (6 bases). The germline gives CDR1 SGHKS, CDR2 YYEKEE (reference sequence). The CDR3 is 14 residues long. V lost 0 bases and J lost 3, with 7 bases in between. CDR3 residues: CASSLDRVNQPQHF. The CDR3 region has the DNA TGTGCCAGCAGCTTGGACAGGGTCAATCAGCCCCAGCATTTT.

This chain joins TRBV4-2 and TRBJ2-1; D not certain. Between the trimmed V and J ends, which lost 0 bases and 2 bases, there was a span of 8 bases. The CDR3 has 15 residues. Per germline, CDR1 LGHNA and CDR2 YNFKEQ. This chain's CDR3 is CASSQDPQTYNEQFF. For the CDR3, the DNA is TGTGCCAGCAGCCAAGATCCCCAGACCTACAATGAGCAGTTCTTC.

This rearrangement joins TRBV28 to TRBJ2-4; no clear D gene. V was pared by 2 bases and J by 5 bases, with 7 bases between. There are 13 residues in the CDR3. Germline loops: CDR1 MDHEN, CDR2 SYDVKM. Here the CDR3 DNA reads TGTGCCAGCAGTTTAGGGCAGGAAAACATTCAGTACTTC. This translates into CASSLGQENIQYF.

This CDR3 reads CAIGQEPNTEAFF. DNA for the CDR3: TGTGCCATCGGACAGGAGCCGAACACTGAAGCTTTCTTT. The rearrangement joins TRBV10-3 to TRBJ1-1; 7 bases are a match to TRBD1. J was trimmed by 1 base and V by 8 bases; bases with no gene match: 4. This CDR3 has 13 residues. Looked up from germline, CDR1 is ENHRY and CDR2 is SYGVKD.

The V call is TRBV6-6, the J call TRBJ1-2; TRBD1 matches at 8 bases. Germline V gene lookup returns CDR1 MNHNY and CDR2 SVGAGI (reference sequence). This CDR3 spans 12 amino acids. V was pared by 5 bases and J by 13 bases, with 9 bases of the junction left unmatched. The CDR3 sequence is CASSDPGQGGTF. CDR3 nucleotides: TGTGCCAGCAGTGACCCAGGACAGGGTGGCACCTTC.

The rearrangement joins TRBV6-6 to TRBJ1-4; TRBD1 matches 9 bases. Germline assignment: CDR1 MNHNY and CDR2 SVGAGI (reference sequence). CDR3 size: 14 residues. Losses at the gene ends were 8 bases for V and 8 bases for J; bases not matched to a gene: 9. Here the CDR3 reads CASGLGTGREKLFF. The CDR3 DNA is TGTGCCAGCGGCCTGGGGACAGGGCGCGAAAAACTGTTTTTT.

This clone came up once. The chain couples TRBV2 to TRBJ2-2; TRBD1 aligns across 7 bases. This CDR3 has 13 residues. Germline-derived CDR1 and CDR2 are SNHLY and FYNNEI. The V and J ends lost 9 bases and 7 bases, in that order; junction bases with no gene match: 8. The CDR3 here is CASRTGVGGELFF. The CDR3 bases are TGTGCCAGTAGAACAGGGGTCGGCGGGGAGCTGTTTTTT.

This chain uses TRBV6-1 with TRBJ1-1; 8 nucleotides match TRBD1. The germline CDR1 and CDR2 sequences are MNHNS and SASEGT. The trim removed 3 bases at V and 11 bases at J, leaving 5 bases unmatched. The CDR3 is made up of 12 amino acids. The CDR3 DNA follows: TGTGCCAGCAGTGAGTACAGGGGGACGGCTTTCTTT. Its translation: CASSEYRGTAFF.

V is TRBV29-1 and J is TRBJ2-2; D unclear. The V end lost 4 bases, the J end lost 1 base, and 4 bases lay between the germline ends. The CDR3 covers 12 residues. Germline values: CDR1 SQVTM, CDR2 ANQGSEA. The CDR3 reads CSVGRNTGELFF. The CDR3 DNA reads TGCAGCGTTGGTAGGAACACCGGGGAGCTGTTTTTT.

The chain combines TRBV6-2 or TRBV6-3 with TRBJ1-3; D is ambiguous. The CDR3 totals 14 residues. The germline CDR1 and CDR2 sequences are MNHEY and SVGEGT. The V end lost 4 bases, the J end lost 2 bases, and 9 bases lay between the germline ends. CDR3 protein: CASSSGRTGNTIYF. CDR3 bases: TGTGCCAGCAGTTCCGGGAGAACTGGAAACACCATATATTTT.

The chain carries TRBV2 and TRBJ1-1; 7 nucleotides agree with TRBD1. CDR3 length: 10 amino acids. Germline lookup yields CDR1 SNHLY and CDR2 FYNNEI. With 10 bases clipped from V and 8 bases from J, the junction kept 4 bases outside the gene matches. CDR3 DNA: TGTGCCACCCAGGACAGGGAAGCTTTCTTT. It is translated as CATQDREAFF.

This clone was seen only a few times. The chain is built from TRBV3-1 (or the pseudogene TRBV3-2) and TRBJ1-6, with TRBD1 identical over 7 bases. CDR3 length equals 15 residues. Trimming removed 4 bases from V and 7 bases from J; junction bases left unmatched: 7. CDR1 and CDR2 from the germline V gene are LGHDT and YNNKEL (reference sequence). CDR3 nucleotide sequence: TGTGCCAGCAGCCCCCAGGGACAGCAGAATTCACCCCTCCACTTT. The encoded protein is CASSPQGQQNSPLHF.

This clone was seen once. The chain couples TRBV19 to TRBJ2-7; 11 bases align to TRBD2. This CDR3 has 15 amino acids. Looked up from germline, CDR1 is LNHDA and CDR2 is SQIVND (reference sequence). The V gene end was trimmed by 5 bases and the J gene end by 7 bases; junction bases not matched to a gene: 10. In nucleotides, the CDR3 is TGTGCCAGTAGTGACGGGACTAGCGGAACCAGGGAGCAGTACTTC. Its translation: CASSDGTSGTREQYF.

The chain carries TRBV11-1 and TRBJ1-6; perhaps TRBD1 as D (5 bases). V was trimmed by 2 bases and J by 8 bases, leaving 16 bases between them. Germline V gene lookup returns CDR1 SGHAT and CDR2 FQDESV (reference sequence). CDR3 length equals 16 residues. CDR3 DNA: TGTGCCAGCAGCTTATCAGGGTTTAAGGGCGATTCACCCCTCCACTTT. It translates to CASSLSGFKGDSPLHF. Full variable domain (missing parts from reference TRBV11-1 and TRBJ1-6): EAEVAQSPRYKITEKSQAVAFWCDPISGHATLYWYRQILGQGPELLVQFQDESVVDDSQLPKDRFSAERLKGVDSTLKIQPAELGDSAMYLCASSLSGFKGDSPLHFGNGTRLTVT.

V is TRBV20-1 and J is TRBJ1-6, with unresolved D. The CDR3 consists of 13 residues. V lost 3 bases and J 5 bases, leaving 8 bases between the germline ends. Germline CDR1 reads DFQATT; CDR2 reads SNEGSKA (reference sequence). The DNA of the CDR3 is TGCAGTGCTAGTAAACAAGATAATTCACCCCTCCACTTT. This encodes CSASKQDNSPLHF.

The rearrangement links TRBV15 to TRBJ2-1; a weak D match, TRBD1 (6 bases). Germline CDR1 and CDR2: LNHNV and YYDKDF (reference sequence). CDR3 length equals 17 residues. The germline V and J ends were trimmed by 0 bases and 2 bases, with 14 bases remaining between them. This CDR3 is CATSRDWGLGTYNEQFF. As DNA, the CDR3 is TGTGCCACCAGCAGAGATTGGGGGCTAGGGACCTACAATGAGCAGTTCTTC.

The gene calls are TRBV7-9 and TRBJ1-1; D is unresolved. The V and J ends lost 1 base and 10 bases respectively, with 13 bases between them. CDR1 SEHNR and CDR2 FQNEAQ come from the germline V gene (reference sequence). This CDR3 is built from 13 residues. CDR3 nucleotide sequence: TGTGCCAGCAGCTTAGAGCGGGCCGCCGGAGCTTTCTTT. This gives the protein CASSLERAAGAFF.

A few counts support this clone. The chain employs TRBV2 and TRBJ2-7, with D tentatively TRBD2 (6 bases). Germline V gene data show CDR1 as SNHLY and CDR2 as FYNNEI. Trimming removed 11 bases at V and 1 base at J, with 18 bases between. CDR3 length equals 14 residues. The CDR3 region is CASQRVEGSYEQYF. The DNA of the CDR3 is TGTGCCTCTCAGCGGGTTGAGGGGTCCTACGAGCAGTACTTC.

The chain links TRBV7-2 to TRBJ1-1; tentative D call: TRBD1 (5 bases). Trimming stripped 6 bases from V and 1 base from J, with 9 bases between. The CDR3 loop spans 13 amino acids. CDR1 SGHTA and CDR2 FQGNSA come from the germline V gene. Written as DNA, the CDR3 is TGTGCCAGCAGTTATCAGGGGAACACTGAAGCTTTCTTT. This gives the protein CASSYQGNTEAFF.

The chain couples TRBV24-1 to TRBJ1-5; D gene unclear. V was shortened by 2 bases and J by 1 base, with 8 bases between the two germline ends. The germline V gene has CDR1 KGHDR and CDR2 SFDVKD. The CDR3 totals 15 residues. CDR3 sequence reads: CATSDSSGSNQPQHF. In DNA, the CDR3 is TGTGCCACCAGTGATTCCTCGGGGAGCAATCAGCCCCAGCATTTT.

J is TRBJ2-7 and V is TRBV4-1; D remains unclear. The CDR3 consists of 13 residues. Germline V gene sequence: CDR1 MGHRA, CDR2 YSYEKL. V lost 2 bases, J lost 5 bases, and 10 bases lay in between. The CDR3 region is CASSQLVLNEQYF. The DNA of the CDR3 is TGCGCCAGCAGCCAACTAGTCTTGAACGAGCAGTACTTC.

As DNA, the CDR3 is TGTGCCAGCAGACTTACAGGTGTTTATAGCAATCAGCCCCAGCATTTT. This translates into CASRLTGVYSNQPQHF. The rearrangement uses TRBV27 and TRBJ1-5; TRBD1 might be the D (5 bases). The CDR3 runs 16 residues. In germline, CDR1 is MNHEY, CDR2 SMNVEV (reference sequence). The ends were cut back, 6 bases at V and 0 bases at J, with 15 bases in the middle.

The chain carries TRBV12-3 or TRBV12-4 and TRBJ1-4; maybe TRBD1 (6 bases). The germline V and J ends were trimmed by 6 bases and 6 bases, with 11 bases remaining between them. The CDR3 spans 13 residues. The CDR3 region is CASSPTGYEKLFF. CDR3 nucleotides: TGTGCCAGCAGCCCCACAGGGTATGAAAAACTGTTTTTT.

This clone appeared a single time. The V gene is TRBV2, the J gene TRBJ2-7, with TRBD2 identical over 8 bases. J was trimmed by 3 bases and V by 6 bases; bases with no gene match: 1. Germline values: CDR1 SNHLY, CDR2 FYNNEI. This CDR3 has 12 amino acids. The CDR3 DNA reads TGTGCCAGCAGAGGGACTAGCTACGAGCAGTACTTC. Its translation is CASRGTSYEQYF.

The gene calls are TRBV6-6 and TRBJ2-7; D is ambiguous. CDR3 length: 13 residues. V lost 2 bases and J lost 2, with 7 bases in between. Germline V CDR1 and CDR2: MNHNY, SVGAGI (reference sequence). The CDR3 DNA is TGTGCCAGCAGTTACCCCCCTACCTACGAGCAGTACTTC. This sequence encodes CASSYPPTYEQYF.